This TCR beta chain was sequenced for a study of identical twins. Study-wide findings and caveats: Models predicted less out-of-frame TCR alpha sharing in monozygotic twins than was found.

Germline assignment: CDR1 LGHDT and CDR2 YNNKEL (reference sequence). The CDR3 runs to 16 residues. V dropped 2 bases and J dropped 1; count of bases not matched to a gene: 2. Concerning this clonotype: The target antigen is unknown.

Template switching supplied a universal primer site; unique molecular identifiers were carried on the cDNA. TCRdb re-derived calls from the 5' RACE reads in MiXCR, one entry per CDR3 protein. Seen here are fewer than 650,000 distinct CDR3 sequences, 9% to 10% observed once, and the top ten hold 2.5% to 3.5%. The data were also submitted as part of a second study, on yellow fever vaccine responses in identical twins.

The V and J genes are TRBV3-1 and TRBJ2-5; 12 bases fit TRBD1. The sequence was obtained from a young woman in good health. Sequences were obtained from PBMCs. The CDR3 region has the DNA TGTGCCAGCAGCCAACCGGGACAGGGGGCCCAAGAGACCCAGTACTTC. Protein product: CASSQPGQGAQETQYF.